The sample holds a few counts of the clone carrying this T cell receptor (beta chain). Its target is not known. In TCRdb, the RT-PCR reads were re-called with MiXCR into one record per CDR3 protein. The sample consists of hundreds of thousands of distinct CDR3 sequences, less than 20% of them appearing once. This sample is part of a study of response to subunit inactivated influenza vaccine. Study-level points and caveats: Authors suggested seasonal influenza vaccinations each recruit few new T cells.

The CDR3 is made up of 13 amino acids. Germline V lookup: CDR1 SGHRS, CDR2 YFSETQ. Trimming left V 2 bases short and J 6 bases short, with 10 bases between. The sequenced sample was PBMCs from blood, obtained more than 4 days after vaccination. The sequence was obtained from a man in his forties or fifties who received an inactivated influenza vaccine. This chain links TRBV5-1 with TRBJ2-3; D gene ambiguous. This chain's CDR3 is CASSLEPGDTQYF. In DNA form, the CDR3 reads TGCGCCAGCAGCTTAGAACCGGGTGATACGCAGTATTTT.